A selection of T cell receptor beta chains follows, all from one sample in a study of blood T cell repertoires in COVID-19. The method was immunoSEQ multiplex PCR; TCRdb's version includes in-frame clones alone and lacks a portion of them. The data hold about 210,000 clones, with 88% observed a single time. The source material was peripheral blood. These receptors came from a man in his forties with acute or convalescent COVID-19. Both conserved end residues are part of each CDR3. D genes are given only for firm matches.

cdr3_aa cdr3_nt j_call d_call v_call
CASSLISGREQRPYF TGTGCCAGCAGCTTAATATCGGGGCGGGAGCAGAGGCCGTACTTC TRBJ2-7 TRBD2 TRBV7-2
CAWGTAYEQYF TGTGCCTGGGGGACTGCCTACGAGCAGTACTTC TRBJ2-7 NA TRBV30
CASSLMGGGIYEQYF TGCGCCAGCAGCTTGATGGGCGGGGGGATCTACGAGCAGTACTTC TRBJ2-7 TRBD2 TRBV5-1
CASTLAVRGGEQYF TGTGCCAGCACGCTCGCAGTTAGGGGAGGGGAGCAGTACTTC TRBJ2-7 TRBD2 TRBV28
CASSLGSSNYGYTF TGCGCCAGCAGCTTGGGAAGCTCTAACTATGGCTACACCTTC TRBJ1-2 NA TRBV5-1
CASSLYTGGARTDTQYF TGTGCCAGCAGCTTATACACGGGCGGGGCCCGCACAGATACGCAGTATTTT TRBJ2-3 NA TRBV13
CASSPTSGHIYEQYF TGTGCCAGCAGCCCGACTAGCGGGCACATCTACGAGCAGTACTTC TRBJ2-7 TRBD2 TRBV9
CASSPGTVSTGELFF TGTGCCAGCAGTCCCGGGACAGTTAGCACCGGGGAGCTGTTTTTT TRBJ2-2 TRBD1 TRBV6-5
CASSHRGRDGELFF TGTGCCAGCAGCCACAGGGGGCGGGACGGGGAGCTGTTTTTT TRBJ2-2 TRBD1 TRBV3-1/TRBV3-2
CASSLGAGGRQETQYF TGTGCCAGCAGCTTGGGGGCGGGGGGACGCCAAGAGACCCAGTACTTC TRBJ2-5 TRBD2 TRBV5-8
CASSHGTAVNFNEKLFF TGTGCCAGCAGCCATGGGACAGCCGTTAACTTTAATGAAAAACTGTTTTTT TRBJ1-4 TRBD1 TRBV7-9
CASSAQGPNGYTF TGTGCCAGCAGTGCACAGGGTCCGAATGGCTACACCTTC TRBJ1-2 NA TRBV12-3/TRBV12-4